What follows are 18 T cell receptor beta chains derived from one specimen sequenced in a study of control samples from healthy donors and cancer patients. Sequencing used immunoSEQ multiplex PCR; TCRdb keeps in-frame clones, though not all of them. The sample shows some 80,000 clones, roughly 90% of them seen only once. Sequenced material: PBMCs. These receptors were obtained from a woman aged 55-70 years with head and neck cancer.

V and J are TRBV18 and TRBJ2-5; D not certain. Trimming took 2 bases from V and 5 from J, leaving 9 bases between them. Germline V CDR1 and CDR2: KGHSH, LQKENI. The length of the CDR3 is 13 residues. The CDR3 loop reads CASSPMGYETQYF. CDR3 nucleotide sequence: TGTGCCAGCTCACCAATGGGTTACGAGACCCAGTACTTC. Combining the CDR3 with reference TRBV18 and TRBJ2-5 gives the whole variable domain NAGVMQNPRHLVRRRGQEARLRCSPMKGHSHVYWYRQLPEEGLKFMVYLQKENIIDESGMPKERFSAEFPKEGPSILRIQQVVRGDSAAYFCASSPMGYETQYFGPGTRLLVL.

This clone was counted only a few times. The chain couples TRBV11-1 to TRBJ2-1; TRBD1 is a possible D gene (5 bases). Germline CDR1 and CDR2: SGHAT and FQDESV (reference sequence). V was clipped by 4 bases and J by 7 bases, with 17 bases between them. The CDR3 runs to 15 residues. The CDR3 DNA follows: TGTGCCAGCAGCTCACGCAACCTTAAGGGGAATGAGCAGTTCTTC. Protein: CASSSRNLKGNEQFF.

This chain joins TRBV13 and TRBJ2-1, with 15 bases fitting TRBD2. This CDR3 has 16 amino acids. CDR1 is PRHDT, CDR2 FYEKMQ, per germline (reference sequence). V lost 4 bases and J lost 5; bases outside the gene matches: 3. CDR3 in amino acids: CASSSRTSGRDNEQFF. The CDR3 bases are TGTGCCAGCAGCTCCCGGACTAGCGGGAGGGACAATGAGCAGTTCTTC. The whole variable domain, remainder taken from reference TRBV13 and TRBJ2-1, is AAGVIQSPRHLIKEKRETATLKCYPIPRHDTVYWYQQGPGQDPQFLISFYEKMQSDKGSIPDRFSAQQFSDYHSELNMSSLELGDSALYFCASSSRTSGRDNEQFFGPGTRLTVL.

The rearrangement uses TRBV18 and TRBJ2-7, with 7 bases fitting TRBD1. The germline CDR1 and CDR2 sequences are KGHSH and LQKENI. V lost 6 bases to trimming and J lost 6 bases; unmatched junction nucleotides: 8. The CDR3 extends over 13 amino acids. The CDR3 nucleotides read TGTGCCAGCTCGTCAGACTACAGGGGCGAGCAGTACTTC. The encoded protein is CASSSDYRGEQYF.

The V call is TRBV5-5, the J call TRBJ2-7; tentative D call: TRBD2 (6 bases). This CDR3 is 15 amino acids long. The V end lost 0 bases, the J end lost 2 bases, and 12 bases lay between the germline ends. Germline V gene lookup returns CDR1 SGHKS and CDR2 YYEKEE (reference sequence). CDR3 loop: CASSLDAGNTYEQYF. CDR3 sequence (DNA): TGTGCCAGCAGCTTGGATGCGGGAAATACCTACGAGCAGTACTTC. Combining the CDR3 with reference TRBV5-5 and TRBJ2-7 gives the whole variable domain DAGVTQSPTHLIKTRGQQVTLRCSPISGHKSVSWYQQVLGQGPQFIFQYYEKEERGRGNFPDRFSARQFPNYSSELNVNALLLGDSALYLCASSLDAGNTYEQYFGPGTRLTVT.

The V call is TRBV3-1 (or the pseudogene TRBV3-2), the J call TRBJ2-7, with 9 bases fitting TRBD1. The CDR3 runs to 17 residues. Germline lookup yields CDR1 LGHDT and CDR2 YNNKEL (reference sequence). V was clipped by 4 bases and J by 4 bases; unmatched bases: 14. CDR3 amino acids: CASSRGGTGGARYEQYF. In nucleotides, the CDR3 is TGTGCCAGCAGCCGAGGAGGTACAGGGGGCGCGCGTTACGAGCAGTACTTC.

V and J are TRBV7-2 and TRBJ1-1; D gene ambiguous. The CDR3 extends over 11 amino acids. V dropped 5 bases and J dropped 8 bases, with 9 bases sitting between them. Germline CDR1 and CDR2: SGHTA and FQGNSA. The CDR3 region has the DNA TGTGCCAGCAGCCGGGGTGTAGAAGCTTTCTTT. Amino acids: CASSRGVEAFF.

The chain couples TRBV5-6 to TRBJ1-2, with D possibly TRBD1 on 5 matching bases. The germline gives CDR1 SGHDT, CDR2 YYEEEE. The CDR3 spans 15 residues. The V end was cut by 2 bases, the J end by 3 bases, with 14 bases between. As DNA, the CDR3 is TGTGCCAGCAGCTTCAAGGACACAAGAGACTATGGCTACACCTTC. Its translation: CASSFKDTRDYGYTF. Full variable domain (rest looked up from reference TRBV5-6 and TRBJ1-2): DAGVTQSPTHLIKTRGQQVTLRCSPKSGHDTVSWYQQALGQGPQFIFQYYEEEERQRGNFPDRFSGHQFPNYSSELNVNALLLGDSALYLCASSFKDTRDYGYTFGSGTRLTVV.

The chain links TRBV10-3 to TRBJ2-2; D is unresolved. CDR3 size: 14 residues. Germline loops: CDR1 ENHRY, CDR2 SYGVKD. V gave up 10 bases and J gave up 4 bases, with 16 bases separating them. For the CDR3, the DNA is TGTGCCACCCTAGAGCAGTATCCCACCGGGGAGCTGTTTTTT. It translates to CATLEQYPTGELFF.

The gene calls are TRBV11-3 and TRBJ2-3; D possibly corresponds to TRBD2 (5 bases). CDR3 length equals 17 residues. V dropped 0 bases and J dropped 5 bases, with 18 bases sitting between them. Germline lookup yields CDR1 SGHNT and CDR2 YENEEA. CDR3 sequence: CASSLDGHTLGRDTQYF. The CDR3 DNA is TGTGCCAGCAGCTTAGATGGGCATACTTTGGGGAGAGATACGCAGTATTTT.

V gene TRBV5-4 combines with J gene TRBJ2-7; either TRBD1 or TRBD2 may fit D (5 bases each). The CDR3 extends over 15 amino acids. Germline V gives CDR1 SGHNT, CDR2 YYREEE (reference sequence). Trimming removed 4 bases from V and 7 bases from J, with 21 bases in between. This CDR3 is CASSVGSGTKGEQYF. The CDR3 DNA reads TGTGCCAGCAGCGTTGGATCTGGGACCAAAGGGGAGCAGTACTTC.

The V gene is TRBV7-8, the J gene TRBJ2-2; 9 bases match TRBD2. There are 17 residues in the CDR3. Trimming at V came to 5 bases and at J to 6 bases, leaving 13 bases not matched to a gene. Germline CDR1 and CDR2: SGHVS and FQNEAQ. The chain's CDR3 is CASSRGPAGGNSGELFF. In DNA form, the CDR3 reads TGTGCCAGCAGCCGGGGCCCAGCGGGAGGAAACTCCGGGGAGCTGTTTTTT.

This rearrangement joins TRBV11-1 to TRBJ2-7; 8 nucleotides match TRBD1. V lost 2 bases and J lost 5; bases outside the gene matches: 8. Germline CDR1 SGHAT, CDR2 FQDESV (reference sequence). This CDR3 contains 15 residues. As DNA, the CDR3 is TGTGCCAGCAGCTTAAACTCGGACAGGGAACACGAGCAGTACTTC. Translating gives CASSLNSDREHEQYF.

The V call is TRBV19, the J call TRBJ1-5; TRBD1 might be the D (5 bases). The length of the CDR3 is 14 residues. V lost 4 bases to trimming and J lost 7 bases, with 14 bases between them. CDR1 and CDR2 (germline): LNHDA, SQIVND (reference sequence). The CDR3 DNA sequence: TGTGCCAGTAGTACCCCAGGGTCGGGACAGCCCCAGCATTTT. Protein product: CASSTPGSGQPQHF.

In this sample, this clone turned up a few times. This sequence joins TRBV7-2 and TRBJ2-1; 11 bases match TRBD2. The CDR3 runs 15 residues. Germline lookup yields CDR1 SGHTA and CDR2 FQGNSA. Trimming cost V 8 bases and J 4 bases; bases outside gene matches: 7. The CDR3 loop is CASEGVAGGYNEQFF. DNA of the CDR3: TGTGCCAGCGAAGGGGTAGCGGGAGGGTACAATGAGCAGTTCTTC.

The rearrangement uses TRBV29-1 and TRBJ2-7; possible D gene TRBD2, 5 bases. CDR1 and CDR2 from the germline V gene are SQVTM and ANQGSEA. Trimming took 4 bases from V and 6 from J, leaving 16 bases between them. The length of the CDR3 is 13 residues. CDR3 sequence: CSVAGVGSAEQYF. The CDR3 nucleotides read TGCAGCGTTGCCGGGGTAGGTTCTGCCGAGCAGTACTTC.

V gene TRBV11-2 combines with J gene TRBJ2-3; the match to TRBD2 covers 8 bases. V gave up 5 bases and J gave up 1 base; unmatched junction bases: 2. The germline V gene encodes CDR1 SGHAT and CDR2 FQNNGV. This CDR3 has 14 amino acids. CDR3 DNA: TGTGCCAGCAGCCCCGGGGGGGGCACAGATACGCAGTATTTT. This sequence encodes CASSPGGGTDTQYF. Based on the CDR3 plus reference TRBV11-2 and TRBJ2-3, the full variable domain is EAGVAQSPRYKIIEKRQSVAFWCNPISGHATLYWYQQILGQGPKLLIQFQNNGVVDDSQLPKDRFSAERLKGVDSTLKIQPAKLEDSAVYLCASSPGGGTDTQYFGPGTRLTVL.

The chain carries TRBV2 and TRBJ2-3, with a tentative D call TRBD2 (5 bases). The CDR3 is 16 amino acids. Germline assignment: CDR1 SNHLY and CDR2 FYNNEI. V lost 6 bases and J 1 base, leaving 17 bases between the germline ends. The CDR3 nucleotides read TGTGCCAGCAGAGAGGACTCCTGGGGAGGCACAGATACGCAGTATTTT. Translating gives CASREDSWGGTDTQYF.